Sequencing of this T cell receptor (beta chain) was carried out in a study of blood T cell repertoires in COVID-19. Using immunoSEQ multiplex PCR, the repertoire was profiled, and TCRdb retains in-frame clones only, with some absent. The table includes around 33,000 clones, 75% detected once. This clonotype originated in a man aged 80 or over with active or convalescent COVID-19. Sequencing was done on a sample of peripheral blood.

The CDR3 sequence is CASRRTSGRLDTQYF. The DNA for the CDR3 is TGTGCCAGCCGGCGGACTAGCGGGAGGCTAGATACGCAGTATTTT. The genes are TRBV28 and TRBJ2-3; 14 positions agree with TRBD2. Germline V lookup: CDR1 MDHEN, CDR2 SYDVKM. There are 15 residues in the CDR3. V lost 8 bases to trimming and J lost 5 bases; unmatched junction nucleotides: 6. The full variable domain, in which reference TRBV28 and TRBJ2-3 provide the parts outside the CDR3, is DVKVTQSSRYLVKRTGEKVFLECVQDMDHENMFWYRQDPGLGLRLIYFSYDVKMKEKGDIPEGYSVSREKKERFSLILESASTNQTSMYLCASRRTSGRLDTQYFGPGTRLTVL.